The next 25 T cell receptor beta chains were all read from a single sample in a study of identical twins. MiXCR, applied by TCRdb to the 5' RACE reads, yields one record per CDR3 protein. The sample lists 350,000 to 600,000 distinct CDR3 sequences, approximately 15% occurring once. The sample was also linked to a second study, of yellow fever vaccine responses in identical twins.

Material for sequencing was CD4+ T cells sorted from blood. All receptors come from a woman between 18 and 29 years old in good health.

The J gene is TRBJ2-3, the V gene TRBV5-6; D gene uncertain. V lost 4 bases to trimming and J lost 4 bases, with 10 bases between them. The CDR3 loop spans 13 amino acids. Germline V CDR1 and CDR2: SGHDT, YYEEEE. The CDR3 region has the DNA TGTGCCAGCAGCCCCGGGCAGCCAGATACGCAGTATTTT. This sequence encodes CASSPGQPDTQYF.

This clonotype was observed many times. V is TRBV28 and J is TRBJ2-4; no firm D call. Germline V lookup: CDR1 MDHEN, CDR2 SYDVKM. The CDR3 has 15 amino acids. Trimming shortened V by 1 base and J by 7 bases, and 14 bases separated the two germline ends. CDR3 in amino acids: CASSLSALERNIQYF. The CDR3 bases are TGTGCCAGCAGTTTATCTGCCTTAGAGAGGAACATTCAGTACTTC. Based on the CDR3 plus reference TRBV28 and TRBJ2-4, the full variable domain is DVKVTQSSRYLVKRTGEKVFLECVQDMDHENMFWYRQDPGLGLRLIYFSYDVKMKEKGDIPEGYSVSREKKERFSLILESASTNQTSMYLCASSLSALERNIQYFGAGTRLSVL.

This clonotype was counted between two and nine times. The chain has TRBV12-3 or TRBV12-4 and TRBJ1-1; D ambiguous. The length of the CDR3 is 15 residues. Trimming removed 5 bases from V and 1 base from J, with 14 bases in between. CDR3 in amino acids: CASSPLGLTNTEAFF. CDR3 nucleotide sequence: TGTGCCAGCAGTCCCCTAGGACTAACGAACACTGAAGCTTTCTTT.

This clonotype turned up a few times. The chain couples TRBV4-3 to TRBJ2-7; no definite D call. The V and J ends lost 1 base and 0 bases respectively, with 7 bases between them. The CDR3 covers 14 residues. Germline V gives CDR1 LGHNA, CDR2 YSLEER. The CDR3 nucleotides are TGCGCCAGCAGCCAAGGTCTCAGCTCCTACGAGCAGTACTTC. Residues: CASSQGLSSYEQYF.

In its sample, this clonotype was seen many times. The gene calls are TRBV29-1 and TRBJ2-2; weak D call: TRBD1 (6 bases). The germline V gene encodes CDR1 SQVTM and CDR2 ANQGSEA. V lost 2 bases and J lost 2, with 12 bases in between. The CDR3 extends over 15 amino acids. The CDR3, as DNA: TGCAGCGTTGAATCCCGGACAGCCAACACCGGGGAGCTGTTTTTT. Protein: CSVESRTANTGELFF.

The chain has TRBV6-5 and TRBJ2-1, with TRBD2 matching over 10 bases. Unmatched junction bases numbered 10, after V lost 4 bases and J lost 7 bases. Germline-derived CDR1 and CDR2 are MNHEY and SVGAGI. The CDR3 runs 16 residues. CDR3 sequence reads: CASSLFPAGGPNEQFF. The CDR3 nucleotides are TGTGCCAGCAGTTTGTTCCCAGCGGGAGGGCCGAATGAGCAGTTCTTC.

This clonotype was counted at least ten times. The chain couples TRBV12-3 or TRBV12-4 to TRBJ2-2, with D possibly TRBD1 on 6 matching bases. Trimming removed 6 bases at V and 1 base at J, with 9 bases between. CDR3 size: 14 residues. This CDR3 reads CASSRDKNTGELFF. The CDR3 DNA sequence: TGTGCCAGCAGCCGGGACAAGAACACCGGGGAGCTGTTTTTT.

For this clonotype: Given a much more abundant clone one base away, this may be a read error. The CDR3 protein is CASCPPAGGYNEQFF. The CDR3 nucleotides read TGTGCCAGCTGCCCCCCAGCGGGGGGGTATAATGAGCAGTTCTTC. This sequence joins TRBV3-1 and TRBJ2-1, with 10 nucleotides matching TRBD2. V shed 8 bases, J shed 7 bases, and the junction held 11 bases outside the gene matches. The CDR3 covers 15 residues. Germline assignment: CDR1 LGHDT and CDR2 YNNKEL (reference sequence).

The chain uses TRBV28 and TRBJ1-2; D might be TRBD1 (6 bases). Looked up from germline, CDR1 is MDHEN and CDR2 is SYDVKM. With 5 bases removed from V and 4 bases from J, the gap between germline ends came to 14 bases. The CDR3 extends over 14 amino acids. This CDR3 reads CASSPPGASYGYTF. DNA of the CDR3: TGTGCCAGCAGTCCACCAGGGGCGAGCTATGGCTACACCTTC.

This clonotype is a singleton in its sample. The V and J genes are TRBV27 and TRBJ2-7, with a possible D match to TRBD2 (6 bases). The CDR3 totals 15 residues. Germline V lookup: CDR1 MNHEY, CDR2 SMNVEV (reference sequence). V was shortened by 6 bases and J by 0 bases, with 15 bases between the two germline ends. DNA of the CDR3: TGTGCCAGCAGGGCGGGGACTCAGACCTCCTACGAGCAGTACTTC. Translating it yields CASRAGTQTSYEQYF.

This clonotype has only one observation. The chain uses TRBV7-8 and TRBJ1-1; D remains unclear. Deletions cut 1 base from V and 1 base from J, with 10 bases between. Germline loops: CDR1 SGHVS, CDR2 FQNEAQ. CDR3 size: 15 residues. The CDR3 DNA sequence: TGTGCCAGCAGCTTAGGCTTGGGATCGAACACTGAAGCTTTCTTT. Amino acids: CASSLGLGSNTEAFF.

The table lists this clonotype with a few counts. J is TRBJ1-5 and V is TRBV29-1; D unresolved. The CDR3 is 13 residues long. Germline assignment: CDR1 SQVTM and CDR2 ANQGSEA. The V end was cut by 5 bases, the J end by 4 bases, with 12 bases between. The CDR3 region has the DNA TGCAGCGTTCTACCGGGTGGGAATCAGCCCCAGCATTTT. Its translation: CSVLPGGNQPQHF.

This clonotype was observed a few times. The chain employs TRBV14 and TRBJ1-1; no firm D call. Germline loops: CDR1 SGHDN, CDR2 FVKESK. This CDR3 spans 13 amino acids. Trimming pared 1 base from V and 7 bases from J, leaving 10 bases between. Here the CDR3 reads CASSQGWQVEAFF. In nucleotides, the CDR3 is TGTGCCAGCAGCCAAGGGTGGCAGGTTGAAGCTTTCTTT.

The chain uses TRBV4-3 and TRBJ2-1, with 8 bases lining up with TRBD1. The V gene's germline CDR1 is LGHNA and CDR2 YSLEER. This CDR3 contains 15 residues. Unmatched junction bases numbered 0, after V lost 0 bases and J lost 2 bases. In DNA, the CDR3 is TGCGCCAGCAGCCAAGAACAGGGGGCCTACAATGAGCAGTTCTTC. This gives the protein CASSQEQGAYNEQFF.

This clonotype showed up many times. V is TRBV12-3 or TRBV12-4 and J is TRBJ1-2; D uncertain. This CDR3 has 13 residues. V was shortened by 5 bases and J by 8 bases, with 15 bases between the two germline ends. The CDR3 nucleotides read TGTGCCAGCAGTGGAGCCCTATGGTCGGGCTACACCTTC. This sequence encodes CASSGALWSGYTF.

This chain joins TRBV12-3 or TRBV12-4 and TRBJ2-1; 11 bases are a match to TRBD2. The junction had 16 bases not matched to a gene; V was cut back by 6 bases and J by 12 bases. The length of the CDR3 is 16 residues. The CDR3 loop reads CASRRRPGTSGNPQFF. CDR3 nucleotides: TGTGCCAGCAGGCGCCGCCCCGGGACTAGCGGCAACCCGCAGTTCTTC.

This chain uses TRBV6-2 or TRBV6-3 with TRBJ1-2; no clear D. The CDR3 totals 14 residues. Per germline, CDR1 MNHEY and CDR2 SVGEGT. The germline V and J ends were trimmed by 7 bases and 7 bases, with 19 bases remaining between them. The CDR3 is CASKYGEMRSGYTF. In DNA form, the CDR3 reads TGTGCCAGCAAGTACGGGGAAATGAGGAGTGGCTACACCTTC.

This clonotype was seen a handful of times. CDR3 sequence: CASSPQGSGRYNEQFF. The CDR3, as DNA: TGTGCCAGCAGTCCCCAGGGCAGCGGGCGGTACAATGAGCAGTTCTTC. V and J are TRBV27 and TRBJ2-1; TRBD2 might be the D (6 bases). Trimming removed 5 bases from V and 4 bases from J, with 18 bases in between. The length of the CDR3 is 16 residues. CDR1 is MNHEY, CDR2 SMNVEV, per germline (reference sequence).

There are a few counts of this clonotype. This rearrangement joins TRBV18 to TRBJ2-3; D is perhaps TRBD1 (6 bases). V shed 3 bases and J shed 0 bases, with 16 bases lying between them. The CDR3 is 17 residues long. Looked up from germline, CDR1 is KGHSH and CDR2 is LQKENI. CDR3 residues: CASSPRRQDTSTDTQYF. CDR3 nucleotide sequence: TGTGCCAGCTCACCTAGACGACAGGATACTAGCACAGATACGCAGTATTTT.

This chain links TRBV12-3 or TRBV12-4 with TRBJ2-2, with 7 bases aligning to TRBD2. V lost 6 bases and J lost 4; bases outside the gene matches: 8. The CDR3 extends over 15 amino acids. The CDR3 spells CASSQRRGSTGELFF. As DNA, the CDR3 is TGTGCCAGCAGCCAACGGCGGGGGAGCACCGGGGAGCTGTTTTTT.

CDR3 in DNA: TGCGCCAGCAGCCTCGACAGGGGGCGCCTAGCAGATACGCAGTATTTT. It translates to CASSLDRGRLADTQYF. The chain employs TRBV5-1 and TRBJ2-3; 10 nucleotides agree with TRBD1. CDR1 is SGHRS and CDR2 is YFSETQ in the germline V gene. CDR3 length: 16 residues. The V and J ends lost 4 bases and 4 bases, in that order; junction bases with no gene match: 9.

This clonotype was seen repeatedly, ten times or more. The J gene is TRBJ1-1, the V gene TRBV12-3 or TRBV12-4; no clear D gene. V was shortened by 2 bases and J by 4 bases, with 5 bases between the two germline ends. The CDR3 is 12 residues long. The CDR3 region is CASSLFPTEAFF. In nucleotides, the CDR3 is TGTGCCAGCAGTTTATTTCCCACTGAAGCTTTCTTT.

The gene calls are TRBV20-1 and TRBJ2-7; TRBD2 matches at 11 bases. The CDR3 extends over 15 amino acids. The V and J ends lost 6 bases and 3 bases, in that order; junction bases with no gene match: 10. The germline gives CDR1 DFQATT, CDR2 SNEGSKA (reference sequence). The CDR3 bases are TGCAGTGCCACCCGACCGACTAGCGGGATCTACGAGCAGTACTTC. It encodes CSATRPTSGIYEQYF.

V and J are TRBV6-2 or TRBV6-3 and TRBJ2-3; 8 nucleotides agree with TRBD1. The germline gives CDR1 MNHEY, CDR2 SVGEGT. With 6 bases clipped from V and 4 bases from J, the junction kept 12 bases outside the gene matches. This CDR3 region has 16 residues. CDR3 DNA sequence: TGTGCCAGCAGCCGTTCCGGACAGGGTTTCCCAGATACGCAGTATTTT. Translation: CASSRSGQGFPDTQYF.

This sequence joins TRBV7-3 and TRBJ2-2, with 7 nucleotides matching TRBD2. The CDR3 sequence is 15 residues long. Trimming cost V 5 bases and J 4 bases; bases outside gene matches: 7. Germline CDR1 and CDR2: SGHTA and FQGTGA. The CDR3 DNA reads TGTGCCAGCAGCCCACTCGCGGGGGTCACCGGGGAGCTGTTTTTT. It codes for CASSPLAGVTGELFF. The full variable domain, with the rest looked up from reference TRBV7-3 and TRBJ2-2, is GAGVSQTPSNKVTEKGKYVELRCDPISGHTALYWYRQSLGQGPEFLIYFQGTGAADDSGLPNDRFFAVRPEGSVSTLKIQRTERGDSAVYLCASSPLAGVTGELFFGEGSRLTVL.